This T cell receptor beta chain originates from a study of blood T cell repertoires in COVID-19. This clone showed up just once. TCRdb's copy holds only in-frame clones and misses some; the assay was immunoSEQ multiplex PCR. The sample has 60,000 to 80,000 clones, approximately 88% seen once; the top ten hold approximately 8.8%. The germline V gene encodes CDR1 KGHDR and CDR2 SFDVKD. V lost 4 bases and J 0 bases, leaving 7 bases between the germline ends. The CDR3 covers 14 residues. The chain recombines TRBV24-1 with TRBJ2-3; D gene uncertain. Input material: peripheral blood. The sequence came from a man between 45 and 60 years old with active COVID-19. In nucleotides, the CDR3 is TGTGCCACCAGTGACCCCAGGAGCACAGATACGCAGTATTTT. Translating it yields CATSDPRSTDTQYF.